This TCR beta chain was sequenced for a study of blood T cell repertoires in COVID-19. Study as a whole: Samples of COVID-19 (acute and convalescent) were obtained from the United States, Italy and Spain. Sample material is recorded as cDNA or gDNA derived from T cells, B-cell-depleted T cells, or PBMCs.

The data were produced by immunoSEQ multiplex PCR, yet TCRdb's version contains in-frame clones alone and is incomplete. The data show fewer than 500,000 clones, 70% to 90% seen once. Participants came from about 23 US areas, aged about 18 to 90 years. Each participant's cohort was designated according to participant-reported clinical history. The specimen was PBMCs or T cells enriched from blood (not recorded which). The receptor comes from a man aged 25-40 years who had recovered from COVID-19.

The CDR3 coding sequence is TGTGCCAGCAGCAGTGGGACATACTACGAGCAGTACTTC. The encoded protein is CASSSGTYYEQYF. The chain links TRBV7-8 to TRBJ2-7, with D perhaps matching TRBD1 (6 bases). Germline assignment: CDR1 SGHVS and CDR2 FQNEAQ. Trimming took off 5 bases at V and 3 bases at J, with 11 bases between the two ends. This CDR3 is built from 13 residues.